This TCR beta chain was captured by sequencing in a study of T cell responses to AZD1222 COVID-19 vaccine. Study as a whole: Pooled samples include second doses given at about 4 or 12 weeks.

Sequencing used immunoSEQ multiplex PCR; TCRdb keeps in-frame clones, though not all of them. The sample has roughly 100,000 clones, about 92% seen once. Details on this clone: Its matching antigen is unknown.

CDR1 and CDR2 (germline): SGHTA, FQGNSA. Trimming took 2 bases from V and 7 from J; bases not matched to a gene: 6. The CDR3 consists of 15 residues. General study points: A rise in Spike-specific TCR breadth and depth followed two AZD1222 doses. There were mostly white British donors and more females than males, and clonal diversity was possibly underestimated.

The receptor's source is an adult in good health. The starting material was peripheral blood, obtained on day 0 of AZD1222 vaccination. V is TRBV7-2 and J is TRBJ1-5, with 9 nucleotides matching TRBD1. The CDR3 here is CASSLRTGVGQPQHF. The DNA of the CDR3 is TGTGCCAGCAGCTTAAGGACAGGGGTAGGGCAGCCCCAGCATTTT.